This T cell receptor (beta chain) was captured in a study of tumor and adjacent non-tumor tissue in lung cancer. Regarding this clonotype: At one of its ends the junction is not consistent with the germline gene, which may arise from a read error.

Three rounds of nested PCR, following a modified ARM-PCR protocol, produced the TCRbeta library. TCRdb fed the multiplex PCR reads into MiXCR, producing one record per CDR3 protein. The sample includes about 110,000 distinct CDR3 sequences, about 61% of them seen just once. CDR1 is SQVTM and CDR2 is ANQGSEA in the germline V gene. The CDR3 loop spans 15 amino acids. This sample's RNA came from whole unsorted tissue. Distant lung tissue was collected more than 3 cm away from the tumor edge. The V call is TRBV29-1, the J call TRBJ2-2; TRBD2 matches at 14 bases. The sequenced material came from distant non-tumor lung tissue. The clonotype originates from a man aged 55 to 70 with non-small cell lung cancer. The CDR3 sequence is CIVRLAGGSAGEPFF. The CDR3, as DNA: TGCATCGTAAGACTAGCGGGAGGGTCGGCCGGGGAGCCGTTTTTT.